Listed here are 17 T cell receptor beta chains from one sample, sequenced in a study of control samples from healthy donors and cancer patients. Sequencing was performed with immunoSEQ multiplex PCR; in TCRdb, only in-frame clones are kept and a portion is missing. The sample lists approximately 65,000 clones; 85% to 90% were seen once. The sequencing input was PBMCs. Receptor source: a man aged 55-75 years with lung cancer.

The chain uses TRBV9 and TRBJ1-2; perhaps TRBD1 as D (5 bases). Germline V gene data show CDR1 as SGDLS and CDR2 as YYNGEE. The CDR3 runs to 18 residues. Trimming shortened V by 1 base and J by 6 bases, and 25 bases separated the two germline ends. The CDR3 bases are TGTGCCAGCAGCGTAAATCTAGAGGGTGGGGGTGAGTGGGATGGCTACACCTTC. Amino acids: CASSVNLEGGGEWDGYTF.

This clone has only one observation. The chain combines TRBV9 with TRBJ1-3, with D uncertain. Germline V lookup: CDR1 SGDLS, CDR2 YYNGEE. The CDR3 is 14 residues long. V lost 3 bases to trimming and J lost 0 bases, with 7 bases between them. As DNA, the CDR3 is TGTGCCAGCAGCGCGGAGAGCTCTGGAAACACCATATATTTT. It is translated as CASSAESSGNTIYF.

This rearrangement joins TRBV21-1 to TRBJ1-1; TRBD1 reflects the table's D call only, with no check against the DNA. TRBV21-1 is designated a pseudogene. The CDR3 runs 15 residues. The CDR3 bases are TGTGCCAGCAGCAAGGGACAGGTTGTGAACACTGAAGCTTTCTTT. Its translation: CASSKGQVVNTEAFF.

The count of this clone is one. This CDR3 reads CASSQGATGQSSIQPQHF. DNA of the CDR3: TGCGCCAGCAGCCAAGGAGCGACAGGCCAGTCAAGCATACAGCCCCAGCATTTT. The chain is built from TRBV4-1 and TRBJ1-5; weak D call: TRBD1 (6 bases). The V end lost 1 base, the J end lost 7 bases, and 23 bases lay between the germline ends. The V gene's germline CDR1 is MGHRA and CDR2 YSYEKL. The CDR3 extends over 18 amino acids.

This chain joins TRBV15 and TRBJ2-6; D is undetermined. The ends were cut back, 5 bases at V and 0 bases at J, with 5 bases in the middle. The CDR3 covers 14 residues. Germline values: CDR1 LNHNV, CDR2 YYDKDF (reference sequence). CDR3 sequence: CATSPYSGANVLTF. CDR3 coding DNA: TGTGCCACCAGCCCTTACTCTGGGGCCAACGTCCTGACTTTC.

The gene calls are TRBV7-6 and TRBJ2-1; 9 nucleotides align to TRBD1. Germline lookup yields CDR1 SGHVS and CDR2 FNYEAQ. V was clipped by 5 bases and J by 4 bases; unmatched bases: 24. This CDR3 comprises 21 residues. CDR3 sequence (DNA): TGTGCCAGCAGCAACCCCCGGGACAGGGAGGGTAAAATTGCCGTATACAATGAGCAGTTCTTC. Translating it yields CASSNPRDREGKIAVYNEQFF.

This CDR3 reads CASTERYRGANMNTEAFF. The CDR3 region has the DNA TGTGCCAGCACCGAACGGTACAGGGGGGCTAACATGAACACTGAAGCTTTCTTT. The chain has TRBV2 and TRBJ1-1; 8 bases are shared with TRBD1. CDR1 is SNHLY, CDR2 FYNNEI, per germline. V was clipped by 7 bases and J by 0 bases; unmatched bases: 16. The CDR3 is 18 residues long. Using reference TRBV2 and TRBJ1-1 for the parts outside the CDR3, the full variable domain is EPEVTQTPSHQVTQMGQEVILRCVPISNHLYFYWYRQILGQKVEFLVSFYNNEISEKSEIFDDQFSVERPDGSNFTLKIRSTKLEDSAMYFCASTERYRGANMNTEAFFGQGTRLTVV.

The CDR3: CASSPFPTGEGETQYF. In DNA form, the CDR3 reads TGTGCCAGCAGCCCTTTCCCGACAGGGGAGGGAGAGACCCAGTACTTC. J is TRBJ2-5 and V is TRBV3-1 (or the pseudogene TRBV3-2); D possibly corresponds to TRBD1 (8 bases). The CDR3 is 16 residues long. Germline V gene data show CDR1 as LGHDT and CDR2 as YNNKEL (reference sequence). V lost 4 bases and J lost 4, with 19 bases in between.

CDR3: CASKSGAGGHYEQYF. The CDR3 DNA is TGCGCCAGTAAGTCCGGGGCAGGGGGCCACTACGAGCAGTACTTC. The chain employs TRBV5-1 and TRBJ2-7; 8 bases are shared with TRBD1. Germline-derived CDR1 and CDR2 are SGHRS and YFSETQ. Trimming at V came to 8 bases and at J to 3 bases, leaving 13 bases not matched to a gene. There are 15 residues in the CDR3. The full variable domain, its missing parts supplied by reference TRBV5-1 and TRBJ2-7, is KAGVTQTPRYLIKTRGQQVTLSCSPISGHRSVSWYQQTPGQGLQFLFEYFSETQRNKGNFPGRFSGRQFSNSRSEMNVSTLELGDSALYLCASKSGAGGHYEQYFGPGTRLTVT.

This sequence joins TRBV6-1 and TRBJ2-1, with 11 nucleotides matching TRBD2. The V and J ends lost 0 bases and 3 bases, in that order; junction bases with no gene match: 4. Germline values: CDR1 MNHNS, CDR2 SASEGT. CDR3 length equals 17 residues. The CDR3 loop is CASSEAGTSGYYNEQFF. The CDR3 nucleotides are TGTGCCAGCAGTGAAGCGGGGACTAGCGGCTACTACAATGAGCAGTTCTTC.

Here the CDR3 DNA reads TGCAGCGTTGCTGAGAGCTCCTATAATTCACCCCTCCACTTT. Protein product: CSVAESSYNSPLHF. This chain connects TRBV29-1 to TRBJ1-6, with D unresolved. Germline loops: CDR1 SQVTM, CDR2 ANQGSEA. V lost 4 bases and J lost 0, with 7 bases in between. The CDR3 runs 14 residues.

The CDR3 sequence is CASSLLQSTDTQYF. CDR3 bases: TGTGCCAGCAGCTTGTTGCAGAGCACAGATACGCAGTATTTT. The rearrangement links TRBV5-6 to TRBJ2-3; D remains unclear. Germline values: CDR1 SGHDT, CDR2 YYEEEE. This CDR3 has 14 residues. Trimming removed 1 base at V and 0 bases at J, with 6 bases between.

CDR3 protein: CSASHAGGTHEQYF. CDR3 sequence (DNA): TGCAGTGCTAGTCACGCGGGGGGGACCCACGAGCAGTACTTC. The chain recombines TRBV20-1 with TRBJ2-7; 9 bases are a match to TRBD2. Unmatched junction bases numbered 8, after V lost 3 bases and J lost 5 bases. CDR3 size: 14 residues. Germline CDR1 DFQATT, CDR2 SNEGSKA (reference sequence).

This clone was counted between two and nine times. The chain is built from TRBV6-5 and TRBJ1-1, with D uncertain. The CDR3 has 14 residues. Trimming removed 6 bases at V and 5 bases at J, with 16 bases between. Germline V gives CDR1 MNHEY, CDR2 SVGAGI. This CDR3 is CASSQSGGPTEAFF. In nucleotides, the CDR3 is TGTGCCAGCAGCCAGTCCGGAGGTCCGACTGAAGCTTTCTTT.

V is TRBV5-1 and J is TRBJ2-5; D call uncertain. The CDR3 covers 13 residues. Germline CDR1 and CDR2: SGHRS and YFSETQ. Trimming removed 0 bases from V and 5 bases from J, with 8 bases in between. The CDR3 region has the DNA TGCGCCAGCAGCTTGGGCCAGGCCGAGACCCAGTACTTC. Its protein product is CASSLGQAETQYF.

A single count supports this clone. This chain joins TRBV7-8 and TRBJ2-7, with D possibly matching TRBD2 (5 bases). Germline V CDR1 and CDR2: SGHVS, FQNEAQ. Trimming pared 3 bases from V and 6 bases from J, leaving 12 bases between. The CDR3 is made up of 13 amino acids. The CDR3 sequence: CASSFEGPREQYV. CDR3 DNA sequence: TGTGCCAGCAGCTTTGAGGGTCCCCGCGAGCAGTACGTC.

In this sample, this clone turned up a few times. Other DNA sequences in the same sample also yield this CDR3. The gene calls are TRBV5-1 and TRBJ1-4; 9 positions agree with TRBD1. Germline V gene data show CDR1 as SGHRS and CDR2 as YFSETQ. The CDR3 spans 14 residues. V trimming: 2 bases; J trimming: 8 bases; junction bases outside the gene matches: 4. The CDR3 protein is CASSLGQGREKLFF. The CDR3 bases are TGCGCCAGCAGCTTAGGACAGGGGCGGGAAAAACTGTTTTTT.